A selection of T cell receptor beta chains follows, all from one sample in a study of blood T cell repertoires in COVID-19. This table comes from immunoSEQ multiplex PCR, and its TCRdb copy is limited to in-frame clones, with some not included. In the table there are about 260,000 clones, approximately 86% of which are singletons. Material: peripheral blood. These receptors were obtained from a young man with active or convalescent COVID-19. Both conserved end residues are part of each CDR3. D genes are given only for firm matches. Clone size is stated in some rows and not others, as once, few, many or a class when expanded.

d_call	clone_size	j_call	v_call	cdr3_aa	cdr3_nt
-	-	TRBJ1-2	TRBV19	CASRVRGAHYGYTF	TGTGCCAGCAGAGTCAGGGGCGCTCACTATGGCTACACCTTC
TRBD1	-	TRBJ1-1	TRBV6-2/TRBV6-3	CASSIDRGGDAFF	TGTGCCAGCAGTATCGACAGGGGAGGTGACGCTTTCTTT
-	-	TRBJ1-1	TRBV29-1	CSVEAGAYPRAFF	TGCAGCGTTGAGGCGGGGGCCTACCCCAGAGCTTTCTTT
-	-	TRBJ2-6	TRBV5-4	CASSLDYTGVLTF	TGTGCCAGCAGCTTGGATTACACGGGAGTCCTGACTTTC
-	-	TRBJ2-2	TRBV9	CASSGGEGTHTGELFF	TGTGCCAGCAGCGGGGGCGAAGGAACGCACACCGGGGAGCTGTTTTTT
TRBD1	-	TRBJ2-5	TRBV5-1	CASSPGTAQETQYF	TGCGCCAGCAGTCCGGGGACAGCGCAAGAGACCCAGTACTTC
TRBD1	-	TRBJ1-5	TRBV19	CASSTGGFSNQPQHF	TGTGCCAGTAGTACAGGGGGCTTTTCCAATCAGCCCCAGCATTTT
TRBD2	-	TRBJ2-1	TRBV7-2	CASSLTSGGALNEQFF	TGTGCCAGCAGCTTAACTAGCGGGGGGGCTCTAAATGAGCAGTTCTTC
TRBD1	-	TRBJ2-1	TRBV5-5	CASKIPGQGEDEQFF	TGTGCCAGTAAGATACCGGGACAGGGGGAAGATGAGCAGTTCTTC
-	-	TRBJ2-7	TRBV2	CASEGSRRGEQYF	TGTGCCAGCGAGGGCAGCCGCAGGGGCGAGCAGTACTTC
TRBD1	-	TRBJ1-5	TRBV30	CAWSGDRDQPQHF	TGTGCCTGGAGTGGGGACAGAGATCAGCCCCAGCATTTT
-	-	TRBJ2-7	TRBV24-1	CATSDIQGGEQYF	TGTGCCACCAGTGATATTCAGGGGGGCGAGCAGTACTTC
-	-	TRBJ2-2	TRBV14	CASSHHPSDMNTGELFF	TGTGCCAGCAGCCATCACCCCTCGGACATGAACACCGGGGAGCTGTTTTTT
-	-	TRBJ1-5	TRBV7-2	CASSLDSGSNQPQHF	TGTGCCAGCAGCTTAGACTCGGGGAGCAATCAGCCCCAGCATTTT
-	-	TRBJ2-5	TRBV3-1/TRBV3-2	CASSQVVETQYF	TGTGCCAGCAGCCAGGTAGTAGAGACCCAGTACTTC
-	few	TRBJ1-6	TRBV7-4	CASSTRQVTNSPLHF	TGTGCCAGCAGCACCCGACAGGTAACCAATTCACCCCTCCACTTT
-	-	TRBJ1-4	TRBV4-1	CASSPFGSGGSEKLFF	TGCGCCAGCAGCCCTTTCGGCTCGGGGGGAAGTGAAAAACTGTTTTTT
-	-	TRBJ1-6	TRBV3-1/TRBV3-2	CASSQGNSLNNSPLHF	TGTGCCAGCAGCCAAGGTAACAGTCTCAATAATTCACCCCTCCACTTT
TRBD2	-	TRBJ2-5	TRBV19	CASSPLVAGGRETQYF	TGTGCCAGTAGTCCCCTCGTAGCGGGGGGCCGGGAGACCCAGTACTTC
TRBD1	-	TRBJ2-1	TRBV9	CASSVTDIQGIGMRNEQFF	TGTGCCAGCAGCGTTACCGACATACAGGGGATAGGTATGAGAAATGAGCAGTTCTTC
TRBD1	-	TRBJ1-1	TRBV5-1	CASSLEGTVNTEAFF	TGCGCCAGCAGCTTGGAAGGGACAGTGAACACTGAAGCTTTCTTT
TRBD1	-	TRBJ1-5	TRBV7-2	CASSLVEGANQPQHF	TGTGCCAGCAGCTTAGTTGAGGGGGCTAACCAGCCCCAGCATTTT
TRBD1	-	TRBJ2-7	TRBV4-1	CASSQEQGAGYEQYF	TGCGCCAGCAGCCAAGAACAGGGGGCGGGCTACGAGCAGTACTTC
TRBD1	-	TRBJ2-7	TRBV6-5	CASIQGTGISYEQYF	TGTGCCAGCATCCAAGGGACAGGCATCAGCTACGAGCAGTACTTC
TRBD1	-	TRBJ1-6	TRBV3-1/TRBV3-2	CASSPGQDPSPLHF	TGTGCCAGCAGCCCGGGACAGGATCCCTCACCCCTCCACTTT
-	-	TRBJ1-5	TRBV19	CASSTQGYQPQHF	TGTGCCAGTAGTACACAGGGATATCAGCCCCAGCATTTT
TRBD2	-	TRBJ2-3	TRBV7-3	CASSPGGAGTDTQYF	TGTGCCAGCAGCCCCGGGGGGGCCGGCACAGATACGCAGTATTTT
TRBD2	-	TRBJ2-7	TRBV12-3/TRBV12-4	CASSPGGTYEQYF	TGTGCCAGCAGTCCCGGGGGGACCTACGAGCAGTACTTC
TRBD1	-	TRBJ1-1	TRBV30	CAWRALGQGFEAFF	TGTGCCTGGAGGGCCCTTGGACAGGGATTTGAAGCTTTCTTT
TRBD1	-	TRBJ1-2	TRBV7-9	CASSSLDRGLDGYTF	TGTGCCAGCAGCTCACTGGACAGGGGCTTAGATGGCTACACCTTC
-	-	TRBJ2-3	TRBV7-6	CASSPVPQDTQYF	TGTGCCAGCAGCCCTGTCCCTCAGGATACGCAGTATTTT
-	-	TRBJ1-3	TRBV7-2	CASSQRTDPSGNTIYF	TGTGCCAGCAGCCAACGGACAGACCCCTCTGGAAACACCATATATTTT
-	-	TRBJ2-2	TRBV6-5	CASSYSSTGELFF	TGTGCCAGCAGTTACTCGAGCACCGGGGAGCTGTTTTTT
TRBD1	-	TRBJ1-4	TRBV19	CASSGPGQNEKLFF	TGTGCCAGTAGTGGACCGGGACAGAATGAAAAACTGTTTTTT
-	-	TRBJ1-3	TRBV11-3	CASSAGVSDGNTIYF	TGTGCCAGCAGCGCGGGGGTCTCGGATGGAAACACCATATATTTT
-	-	TRBJ2-2	TRBV7-2	CASSTRQAGELFF	TGTGCCAGCAGCACGCGACAGGCCGGGGAGCTGTTTTTT
TRBD1	-	TRBJ1-2	TRBV6-1	CASSEAGTGAYGYTF	TGTGCCAGCAGTGAAGCCGGGACAGGGGCCTATGGCTACACCTTC
-	once	TRBJ1-4	TRBV4-1	CASSNPDSGEEKLFF	TGCGCCAGCAGCAACCCGGACAGTGGGGAAGAAAAACTGTTTTTT
TRBD1	-	TRBJ1-4	TRBV5-8	CASSPGQAANEKLFF	TGTGCCAGCAGCCCAGGACAGGCAGCTAATGAAAAACTGTTTTTT
TRBD1	-	TRBJ2-7	TRBV11-2	CASSSGTGGYEQYF	TGTGCCAGCAGCTCGGGGACAGGAGGCTACGAGCAGTACTTC
-	-	TRBJ1-3	TRBV6-6	CASISARNTIYF	TGTGCCAGCATATCCGCTAGAAACACCATATATTTT
TRBD1	-	TRBJ2-5	TRBV6-6	CASTNNRGLGETQYF	TGTGCCAGCACCAACAACAGGGGGCTGGGGGAGACCCAGTACTTC
-	once	TRBJ2-2	TRBV19	CASSNAFDTGELFF	TGTGCCAGTAGTAACGCGTTTGACACCGGGGAGCTGTTTTTT
-	-	TRBJ2-7	TRBV4-3	CASSQDSGRAYEQYF	TGCGCCAGCAGCCAAGACTCGGGCAGGGCCTACGAGCAGTACTTC
-	-	TRBJ2-5	TRBV2	CASSVGGARETQYF	TGTGCCAGCAGTGTAGGAGGGGCTCGGGAGACCCAGTACTTC
-	-	TRBJ1-6	TRBV6-5	CASSTTGNSPLHF	TGTGCCAGCAGTACAACGGGGAATTCACCCCTCCACTTT
TRBD1	-	TRBJ1-4	TRBV18	CASSPVDQGAGEKLFF	TGTGCCAGCTCACCAGTCGATCAGGGGGCAGGTGAAAAACTGTTTTTT
TRBD1	-	TRBJ2-7	TRBV19	CATSRDRGSYEQYF	TGTGCCACTTCCCGGGACAGGGGCTCCTACGAGCAGTACTTC
-	-	TRBJ2-2	TRBV4-3	CASSQDPRWQELFF	TGCGCCAGCAGCCAAGATCCTAGGTGGCAGGAGCTGTTTTTT
TRBD1	-	TRBJ2-7	TRBV20-1	CSASDPRQGIYEQYF	TGCAGTGCTAGTGATCCGAGACAGGGGATCTACGAGCAGTACTTC
TRBD1	-	TRBJ1-5	TRBV5-1	CASSLGTGGYQPQHF	TGCGCCAGCAGCTTGGGAACAGGGGGCTATCAGCCCCAGCATTTT
TRBD1	-	TRBJ2-7	TRBV7-6	CASSRFIPGTGDNEQYF	TGTGCCAGCAGTAGATTCATTCCCGGGACAGGGGACAACGAGCAGTACTTC
TRBD2	-	TRBJ2-1	TRBV7-8	CASRSGGAYNEQFF	TGTGCCAGCAGATCCGGGGGGGCCTACAATGAGCAGTTCTTC
-	-	TRBJ2-3	TRBV7-8	CASSLVTGLATDTQYF	TGTGCCAGCAGCTTAGTGACTGGACTTGCCACAGATACGCAGTATTTT
TRBD1	-	TRBJ2-1	TRBV14	CASSRQGLEQFF	TGTGCCAGCAGCCGACAGGGTTTAGAGCAGTTCTTC
TRBD1	once	TRBJ2-7	TRBV25-1	CASSGTGSGSYEQYF	TGTGCCAGCAGCGGGACAGGGAGCGGGTCCTACGAGCAGTACTTC